The text below deals with one T cell receptor (beta chain). Its antigen is unknown. Per the germline V gene, CDR1 is DFQATT and CDR2 is SNEGSKA (reference sequence). Trimming removed 3 bases from V and 7 bases from J, with 18 bases in between. The CDR3 consists of 15 residues. The sample comes from a study of CD8 T cells in Susac syndrome. Findings of the study overall: As the study acknowledged, the number of individuals in its TCR sequencing and HLA analysis was relatively small.

Random-hexamer reverse transcription was applied to about 0.45 to 1 ug RNA. The immunoSEQ assay covered 54 Vbeta and 13 Jbeta segments for CDR3. Each CDR3 protein is one row after TCRdb ran MiXCR on the immunoSEQ multiplex PCR reads. The sample lists 160,000 or so distinct CDR3 sequences, approximately 94% seen once, with about 0.086% in the top ten. The authors sequenced TCR beta from blood CD8+ and CD4+ T cells. TEMRA cells were FACS-enriched, unlike CD8+ and CD4+ T cells, which were negatively isolated. The sample was CD4+ T cells from PBMCs. The V and J genes are TRBV20-1 and TRBJ1-4; D is unresolved. The receptor was isolated from a human donor with multiple sclerosis. CDR3 coding DNA: TGCAGTGCTAGGGCCTCCGGGCCCTCCGCTGAAAAACTGTTTTTT. Its protein is CSARASGPSAEKLFF.